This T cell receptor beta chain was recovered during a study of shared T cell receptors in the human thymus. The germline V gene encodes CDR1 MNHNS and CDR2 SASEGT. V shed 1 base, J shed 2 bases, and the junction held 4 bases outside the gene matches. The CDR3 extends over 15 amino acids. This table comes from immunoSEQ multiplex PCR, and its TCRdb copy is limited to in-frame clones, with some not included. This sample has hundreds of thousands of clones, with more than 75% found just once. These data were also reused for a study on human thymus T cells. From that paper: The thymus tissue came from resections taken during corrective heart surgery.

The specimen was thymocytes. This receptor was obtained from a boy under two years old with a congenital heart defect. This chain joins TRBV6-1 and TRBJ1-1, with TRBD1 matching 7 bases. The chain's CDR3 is CASSEGQGFNTEAFF. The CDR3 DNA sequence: TGTGCCAGCAGTGAAGGACAGGGATTCAACACTGAAGCTTTCTTT.